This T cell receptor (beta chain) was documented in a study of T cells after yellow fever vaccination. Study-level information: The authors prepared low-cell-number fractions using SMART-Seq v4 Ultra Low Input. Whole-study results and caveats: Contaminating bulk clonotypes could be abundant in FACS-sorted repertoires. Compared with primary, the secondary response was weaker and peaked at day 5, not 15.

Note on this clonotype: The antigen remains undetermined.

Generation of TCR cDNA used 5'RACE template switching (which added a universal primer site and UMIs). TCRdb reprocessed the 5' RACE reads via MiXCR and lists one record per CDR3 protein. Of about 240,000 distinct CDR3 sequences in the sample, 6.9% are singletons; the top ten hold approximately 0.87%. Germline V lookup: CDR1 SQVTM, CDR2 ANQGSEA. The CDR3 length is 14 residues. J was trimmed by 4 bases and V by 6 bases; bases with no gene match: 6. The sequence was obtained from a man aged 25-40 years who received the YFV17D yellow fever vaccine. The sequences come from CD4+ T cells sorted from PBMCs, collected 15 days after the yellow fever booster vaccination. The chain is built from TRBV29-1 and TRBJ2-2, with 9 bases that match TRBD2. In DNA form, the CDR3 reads TGCAGCGTCCCTCAAGCGGGAGGCACCGGGGAGCTGTTTTTT. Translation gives CSVPQAGGTGELFF.